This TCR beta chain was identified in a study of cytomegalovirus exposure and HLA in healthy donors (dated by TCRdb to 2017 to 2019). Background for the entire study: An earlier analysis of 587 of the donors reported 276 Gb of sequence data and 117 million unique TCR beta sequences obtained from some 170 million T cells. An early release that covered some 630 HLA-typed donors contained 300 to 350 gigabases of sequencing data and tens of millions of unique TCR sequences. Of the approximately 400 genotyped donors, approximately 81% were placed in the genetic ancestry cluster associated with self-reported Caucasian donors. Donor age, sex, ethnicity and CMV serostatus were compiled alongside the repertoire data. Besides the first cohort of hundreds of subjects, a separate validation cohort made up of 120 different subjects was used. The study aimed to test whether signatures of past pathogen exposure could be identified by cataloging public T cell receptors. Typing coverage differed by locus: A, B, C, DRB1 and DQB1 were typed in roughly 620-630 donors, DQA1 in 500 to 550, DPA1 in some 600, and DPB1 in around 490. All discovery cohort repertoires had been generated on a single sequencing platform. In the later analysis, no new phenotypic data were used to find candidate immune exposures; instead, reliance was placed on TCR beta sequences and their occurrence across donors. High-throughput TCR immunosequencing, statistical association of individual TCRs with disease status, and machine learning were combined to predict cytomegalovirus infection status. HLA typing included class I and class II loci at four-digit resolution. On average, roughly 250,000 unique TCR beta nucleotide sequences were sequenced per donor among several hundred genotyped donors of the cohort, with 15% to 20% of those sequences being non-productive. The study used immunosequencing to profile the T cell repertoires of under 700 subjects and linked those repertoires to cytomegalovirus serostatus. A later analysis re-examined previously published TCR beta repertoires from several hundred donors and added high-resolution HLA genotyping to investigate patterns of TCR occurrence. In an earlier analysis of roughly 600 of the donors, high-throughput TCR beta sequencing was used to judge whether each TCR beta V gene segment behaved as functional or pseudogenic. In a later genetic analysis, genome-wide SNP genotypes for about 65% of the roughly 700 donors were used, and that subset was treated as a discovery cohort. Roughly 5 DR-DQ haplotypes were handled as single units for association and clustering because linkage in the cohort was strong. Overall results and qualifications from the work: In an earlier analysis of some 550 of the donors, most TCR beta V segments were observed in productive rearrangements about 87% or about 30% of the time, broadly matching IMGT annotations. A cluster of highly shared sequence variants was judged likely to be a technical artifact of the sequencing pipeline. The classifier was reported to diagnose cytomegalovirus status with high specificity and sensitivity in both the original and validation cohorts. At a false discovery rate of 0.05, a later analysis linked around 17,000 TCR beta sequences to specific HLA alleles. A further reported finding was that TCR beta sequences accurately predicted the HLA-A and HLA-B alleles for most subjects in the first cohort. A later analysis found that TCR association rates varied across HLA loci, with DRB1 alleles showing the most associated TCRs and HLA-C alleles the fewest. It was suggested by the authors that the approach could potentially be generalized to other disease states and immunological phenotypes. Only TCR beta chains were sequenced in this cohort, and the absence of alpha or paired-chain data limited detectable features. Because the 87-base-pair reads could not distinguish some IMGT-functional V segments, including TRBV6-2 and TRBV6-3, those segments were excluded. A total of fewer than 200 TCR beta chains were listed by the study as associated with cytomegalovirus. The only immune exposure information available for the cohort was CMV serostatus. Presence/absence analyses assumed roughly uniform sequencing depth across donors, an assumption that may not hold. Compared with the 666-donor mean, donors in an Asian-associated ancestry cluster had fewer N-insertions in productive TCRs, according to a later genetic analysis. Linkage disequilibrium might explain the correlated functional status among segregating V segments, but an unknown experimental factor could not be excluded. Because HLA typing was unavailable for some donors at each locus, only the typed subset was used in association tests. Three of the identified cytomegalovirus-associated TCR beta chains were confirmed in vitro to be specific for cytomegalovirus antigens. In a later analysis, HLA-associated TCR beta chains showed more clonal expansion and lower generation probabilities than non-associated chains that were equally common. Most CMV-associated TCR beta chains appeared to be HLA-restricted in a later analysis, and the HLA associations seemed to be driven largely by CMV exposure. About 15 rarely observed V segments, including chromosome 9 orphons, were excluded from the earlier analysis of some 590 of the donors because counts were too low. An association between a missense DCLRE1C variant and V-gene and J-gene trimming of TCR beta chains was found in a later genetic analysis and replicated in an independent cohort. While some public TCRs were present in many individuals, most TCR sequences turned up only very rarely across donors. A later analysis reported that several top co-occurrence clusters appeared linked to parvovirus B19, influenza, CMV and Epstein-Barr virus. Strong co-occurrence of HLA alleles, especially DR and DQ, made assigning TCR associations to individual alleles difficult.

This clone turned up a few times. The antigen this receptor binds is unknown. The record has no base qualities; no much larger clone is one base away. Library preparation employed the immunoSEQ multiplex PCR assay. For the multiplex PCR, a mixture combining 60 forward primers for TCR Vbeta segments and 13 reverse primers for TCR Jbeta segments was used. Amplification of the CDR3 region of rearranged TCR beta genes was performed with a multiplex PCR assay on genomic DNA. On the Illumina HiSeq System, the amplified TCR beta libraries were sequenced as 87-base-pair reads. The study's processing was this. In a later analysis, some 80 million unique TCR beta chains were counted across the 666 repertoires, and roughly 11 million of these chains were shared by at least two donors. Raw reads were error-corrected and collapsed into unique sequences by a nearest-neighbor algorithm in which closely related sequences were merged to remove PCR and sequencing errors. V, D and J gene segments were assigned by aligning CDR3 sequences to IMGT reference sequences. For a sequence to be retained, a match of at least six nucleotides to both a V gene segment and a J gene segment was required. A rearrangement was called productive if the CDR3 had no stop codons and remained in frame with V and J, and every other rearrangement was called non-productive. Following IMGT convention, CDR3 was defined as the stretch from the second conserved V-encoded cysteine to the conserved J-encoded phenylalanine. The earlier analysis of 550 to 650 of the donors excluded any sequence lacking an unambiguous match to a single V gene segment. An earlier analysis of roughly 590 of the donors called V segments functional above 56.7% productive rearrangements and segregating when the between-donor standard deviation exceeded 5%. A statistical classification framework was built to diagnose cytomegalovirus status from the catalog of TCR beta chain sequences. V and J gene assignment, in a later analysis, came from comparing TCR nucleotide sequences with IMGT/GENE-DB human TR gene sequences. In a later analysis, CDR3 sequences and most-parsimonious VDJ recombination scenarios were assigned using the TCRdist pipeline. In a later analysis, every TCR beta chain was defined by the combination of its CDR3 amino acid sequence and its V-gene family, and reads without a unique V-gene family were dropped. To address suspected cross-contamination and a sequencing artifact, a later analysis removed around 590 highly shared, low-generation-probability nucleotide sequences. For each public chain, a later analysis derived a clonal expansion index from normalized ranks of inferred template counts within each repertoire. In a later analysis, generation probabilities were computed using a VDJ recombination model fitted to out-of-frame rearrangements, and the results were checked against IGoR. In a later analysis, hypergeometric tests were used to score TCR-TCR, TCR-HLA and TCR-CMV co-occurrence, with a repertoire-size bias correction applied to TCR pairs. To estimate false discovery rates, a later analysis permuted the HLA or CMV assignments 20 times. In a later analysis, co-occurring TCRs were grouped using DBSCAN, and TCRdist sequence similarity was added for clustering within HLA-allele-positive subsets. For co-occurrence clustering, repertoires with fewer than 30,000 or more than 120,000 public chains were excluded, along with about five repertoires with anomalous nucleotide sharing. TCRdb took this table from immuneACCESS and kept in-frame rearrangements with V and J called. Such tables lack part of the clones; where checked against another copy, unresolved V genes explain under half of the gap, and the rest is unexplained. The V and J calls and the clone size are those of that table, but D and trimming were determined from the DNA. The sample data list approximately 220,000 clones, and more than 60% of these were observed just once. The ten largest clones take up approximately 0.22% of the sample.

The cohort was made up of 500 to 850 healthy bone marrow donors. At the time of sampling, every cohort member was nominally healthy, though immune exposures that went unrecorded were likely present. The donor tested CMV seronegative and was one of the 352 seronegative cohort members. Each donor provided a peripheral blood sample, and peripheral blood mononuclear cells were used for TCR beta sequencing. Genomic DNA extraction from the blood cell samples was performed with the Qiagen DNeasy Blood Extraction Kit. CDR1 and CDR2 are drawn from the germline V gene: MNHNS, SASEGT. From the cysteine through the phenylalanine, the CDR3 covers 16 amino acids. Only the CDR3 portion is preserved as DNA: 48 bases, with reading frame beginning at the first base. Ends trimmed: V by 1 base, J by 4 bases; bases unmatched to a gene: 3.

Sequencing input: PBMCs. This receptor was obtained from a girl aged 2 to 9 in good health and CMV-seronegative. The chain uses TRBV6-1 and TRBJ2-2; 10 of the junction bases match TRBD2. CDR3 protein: CASSEGLAGGTGELFF. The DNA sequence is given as TGTGCCAGCAGTGAAGGGTTAGCGGGAGGCACCGGGGAGCTGTTTTTT.